This entry is about one T cell receptor (beta chain). The antigen is undetermined. This entry is derived from a study of T cell responses to AZD1222 COVID-19 vaccine. Using immunoSEQ multiplex PCR, the repertoire was profiled, and TCRdb retains in-frame clones only, with some absent. The sample yields 85,000 to 130,000 clones, approximately 89% seen once. The CDR3 is 14 residues long. V lost 2 bases and J 0 bases, leaving 7 bases between the germline ends. Germline V lookup: CDR1 LNHDA, CDR2 SQIVND (reference sequence). Regarding the study as a whole: Clonal diversity was possibly underestimated, and the donors were mostly white British, with more females. Reportedly, nearly half of unique spike TCRs recognized epitopes outside B.1.351/B.1.1.7 mutations. Once two AZD1222 doses were given, Spike-specific TCR breadth and depth went up. No day 14 peak samples; only post-peak repertoires were characterized.

The rearrangement uses TRBV19 and TRBJ1-1; D is unresolved. This sequence was found in an adult who received the MenACWY meningococcal vaccine as a control. The sequenced sample was peripheral blood, obtained 28 days after the second dose of the MenACWY control vaccine. The CDR3 reads CASSINKMNTEAFF. DNA for the CDR3: TGTGCCAGTAGTATAAACAAAATGAACACTGAAGCTTTCTTT.